This T cell receptor (beta chain) appears in the sequencing data of a study of blood T cell repertoires in COVID-19. Trimming removed 4 bases from V and 4 bases from J; junction bases left unmatched: 6. The CDR3 consists of 15 residues. Germline CDR1 SGHTA, CDR2 FQGNSA. The protocol was immunoSEQ multiplex PCR, while the TCRdb copy is restricted to in-frame clones and leaves out a portion. There are about 120,000 clones in the sample; 87% occur only once, and 25% to 30% lies in the top ten. The sequence derives from a woman between 70 and 85 years old with acute or convalescent COVID-19. V usage is TRBV7-2 and J usage is TRBJ2-2; 7 nucleotides line up with TRBD1. The sequencing input was peripheral blood. CDR3: CASSSHAGGTGELFF. CDR3 in DNA: TGTGCCAGCAGCTCGCATGCAGGGGGCACCGGGGAGCTGTTTTTT.